This T cell receptor beta chain was observed in a study of blood T cell repertoires in COVID-19. Study overall: Specimens from acute and convalescent COVID-19 originated in the United States, Italy and Spain.

Patients at the Seattle site were enrolled during active infection and followed longitudinally. Per the germline V gene, CDR1 is SGHTA and CDR2 is FQGNSA. The CDR3 totals 14 residues. The V gene lost 2 bases and the J gene lost 1 base, with 7 bases spanning the gap. Original data processing: Reference gene primer amplification in the assay estimated nucleated cell counts. Clones were read by immunoSEQ multiplex PCR, and TCRdb kept only the in-frame ones, dropping some. V and J calls and clone size are those listed in that table; D and trimming were worked out from the DNA. The table shows 250,000 to 300,000 clones, with about 88% occurring only once. Only one count was recorded for this clone.

This sequence joins TRBV7-2 and TRBJ2-3, with D uncertain. This clonotype was sampled from a woman under 40 with COVID-19, enrolled during active disease. The sample comprised peripheral blood. CDR3 nucleotide sequence: TGTGCCAGCAGCTTACAAGCCGGCACAGATACGCAGTATTTT. Translated: CASSLQAGTDTQYF.